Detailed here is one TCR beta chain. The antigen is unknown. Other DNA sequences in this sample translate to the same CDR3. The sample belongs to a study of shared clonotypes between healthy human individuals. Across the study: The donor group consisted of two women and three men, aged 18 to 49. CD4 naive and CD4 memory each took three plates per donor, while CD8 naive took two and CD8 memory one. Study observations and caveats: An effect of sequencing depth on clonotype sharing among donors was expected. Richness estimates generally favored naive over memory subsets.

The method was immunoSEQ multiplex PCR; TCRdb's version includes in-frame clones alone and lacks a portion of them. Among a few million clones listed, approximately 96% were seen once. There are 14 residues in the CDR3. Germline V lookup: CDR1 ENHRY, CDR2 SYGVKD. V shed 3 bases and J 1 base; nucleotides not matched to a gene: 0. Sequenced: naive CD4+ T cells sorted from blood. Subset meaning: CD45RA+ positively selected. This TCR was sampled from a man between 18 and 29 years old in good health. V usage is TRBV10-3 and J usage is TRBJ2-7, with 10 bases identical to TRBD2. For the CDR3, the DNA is TGTGCCATCAGTGAACTAGCGGGGTCCTACGAGCAGTACTTC. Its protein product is CAISELAGSYEQYF.